This TCR beta chain was recorded in a study of blood T cell repertoires in COVID-19. On the study more broadly: Collection of acute and convalescent COVID-19 samples took place in the United States, Italy and Spain. The cDNA or gDNA used as material had been derived from T cells, B-cell-depleted T cells, or PBMCs.

Per the original methods: Cell counts per sample came from amplifying reference gene primers. Assay used: immunoSEQ multiplex PCR; TCRdb lists only in-frame clones, some missing. D and trimming come from the DNA, and the V and J calls and clone size come from that table. This table holds about 310,000 clones, around 87% found once. This clone was seen a handful of times. The CDR3 has 15 amino acids. The V and J ends lost 0 bases and 6 bases respectively, with 15 bases between them. Germline V gene lookup returns CDR1 SGHAT and CDR2 FQNNGV. This chain connects TRBV11-2 to TRBJ2-7, with D unresolved. The receptor comes from a woman in her forties or fifties who had recovered from COVID-19. Material: peripheral blood. CDR3 DNA: TGTGCCAGCAGCTTAGAATATGGTCAACGGGTCGAGCAGTACTTC. It yields the protein CASSLEYGQRVEQYF.